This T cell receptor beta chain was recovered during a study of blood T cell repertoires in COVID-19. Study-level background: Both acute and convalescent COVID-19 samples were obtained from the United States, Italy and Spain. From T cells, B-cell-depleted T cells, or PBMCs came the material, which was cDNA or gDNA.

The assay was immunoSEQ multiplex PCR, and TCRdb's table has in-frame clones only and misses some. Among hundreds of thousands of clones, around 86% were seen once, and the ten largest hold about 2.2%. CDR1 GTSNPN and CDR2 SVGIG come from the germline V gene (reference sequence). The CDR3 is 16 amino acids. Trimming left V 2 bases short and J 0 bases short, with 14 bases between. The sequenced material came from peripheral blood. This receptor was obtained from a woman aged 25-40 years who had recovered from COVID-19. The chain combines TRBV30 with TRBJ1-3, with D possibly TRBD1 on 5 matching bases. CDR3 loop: CAWSPSQAYSGNTIYF. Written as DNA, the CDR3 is TGTGCCTGGAGTCCGTCACAGGCTTACTCTGGAAACACCATATATTTT.